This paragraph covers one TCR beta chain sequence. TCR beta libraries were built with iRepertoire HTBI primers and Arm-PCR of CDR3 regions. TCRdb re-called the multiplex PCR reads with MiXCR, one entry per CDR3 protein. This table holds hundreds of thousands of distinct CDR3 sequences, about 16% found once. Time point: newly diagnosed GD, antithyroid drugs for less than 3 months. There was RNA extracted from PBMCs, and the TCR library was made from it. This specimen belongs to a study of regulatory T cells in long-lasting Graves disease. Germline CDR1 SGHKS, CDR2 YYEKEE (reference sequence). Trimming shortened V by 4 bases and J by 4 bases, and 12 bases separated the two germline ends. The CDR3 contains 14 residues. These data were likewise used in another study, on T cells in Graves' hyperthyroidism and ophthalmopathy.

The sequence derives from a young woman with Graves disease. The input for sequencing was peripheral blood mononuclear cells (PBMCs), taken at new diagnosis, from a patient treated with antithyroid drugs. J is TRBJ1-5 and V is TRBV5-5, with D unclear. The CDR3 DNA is TGTGCCAGCAGCCCCACCCTAGGGAATCAGCCCCAGCATTTT. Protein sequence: CASSPTLGNQPQHF.